The 13 T cell receptor beta chains below were found in one sample sequenced in a study of blood T cell repertoires in COVID-19. Assay used: immunoSEQ multiplex PCR; TCRdb lists only in-frame clones, some missing. The top ten clones hold approximately 4% of a sample with 150,000 to 200,000 clones, 80% to 90% of them seen once. Sequencing input: peripheral blood. These receptors originate from a woman in her 70s with acute or convalescent COVID-19.

The sample holds a few counts of this clone. This chain uses TRBV28 with TRBJ2-7; 12 nucleotides align to TRBD2. V dropped 6 bases and J dropped 4; count of bases not matched to a gene: 7. The CDR3 runs to 15 residues. In germline, CDR1 is MDHEN, CDR2 SYDVKM. In nucleotides, the CDR3 is TGTGCCAGCAGGGCTACTAGCGGGAGGATGTACGAGCAGTACTTC. It encodes CASRATSGRMYEQYF.

The V gene is TRBV6-5, the J gene TRBJ2-1; 7 nucleotides match TRBD2. There are 15 residues in the CDR3. V lost 0 bases and J lost 5; bases outside the gene matches: 4. CDR1 and CDR2 from the germline V gene are MNHEY and SVGAGI. CDR3 DNA sequence: TGTGCCAGCAGTTACTCGAGAGCGGGAAACAATGAGCAGTTCTTC. Its translation: CASSYSRAGNNEQFF.

As DNA, the CDR3 is TGTGCCAGCAGTTCCCGACAGAGACCGAACACTGAAGCTTTCTTT. Encoded protein: CASSSRQRPNTEAFF. The chain employs TRBV6-5 and TRBJ1-1, with D perhaps matching TRBD1 (5 bases). Trimming pared 4 bases from V and 1 base from J, leaving 13 bases between. Germline assignment: CDR1 MNHEY and CDR2 SVGAGI. The CDR3 has 15 residues.

The chain carries TRBV4-3 and TRBJ1-2, with D possibly matching TRBD1 (6 bases). CDR3 length equals 17 residues. Germline V gene sequence: CDR1 LGHNA, CDR2 YSLEER. Between the trimmed V and J ends, which lost 1 base and 4 bases, there was a span of 19 bases. CDR3 in amino acids: CASSQAIRTARLYGYTF. In DNA, the CDR3 is TGCGCCAGCAGCCAAGCTATCCGGACAGCTCGGCTCTATGGCTACACCTTC.

In its sample, this clone was seen once. This chain connects TRBV29-1 to TRBJ1-1, with TRBD1 identical over 10 bases. Germline V gene data show CDR1 as SQVTM and CDR2 as ANQGSEA. J was trimmed by 2 bases and V by 7 bases; bases with no gene match: 16. The length of the CDR3 is 17 residues. DNA for the CDR3: TGCAGCGGGGGAGAGGGGGGACAGGGGAATCTTAACACTGAAGCTTTCTTT. This codes for CSGGEGGQGNLNTEAFF.

J is TRBJ2-3 and V is TRBV9, with TRBD1 identical over 7 bases. With 3 bases clipped from V and 2 bases from J, the junction kept 9 bases outside the gene matches. Germline V gene sequence: CDR1 SGDLS, CDR2 YYNGEE. This CDR3 has 16 amino acids. The CDR3 DNA is TGTGCCAGCAGCGAAACCGGGACAGAAATCACAGATACGCAGTATTTT. This codes for CASSETGTEITDTQYF.

This clone was seen once. The chain carries TRBV30 and TRBJ2-3, with a tentative D call TRBD2 (6 bases). Germline-derived CDR1 and CDR2 are GTSNPN and SVGIG (reference sequence). V shed 4 bases and J shed 2 bases, with 13 bases lying between them. CDR3 length: 14 residues. This CDR3 reads CAWTNGGSTDTQYF. The CDR3 DNA is TGTGCCTGGACGAACGGGGGTTCCACAGATACGCAGTATTTT.

The V call is TRBV2, the J call TRBJ1-1; D gene uncertain. Trimming took off 9 bases at V and 1 base at J, with 9 bases between the two ends. Germline CDR1 and CDR2: SNHLY and FYNNEI. The CDR3 runs 12 residues. The CDR3 spells CARFSGNTEAFF. CDR3 DNA sequence: TGTGCCAGATTCTCAGGGAACACTGAAGCTTTCTTT.

This chain links TRBV7-2 with TRBJ1-3; the D gene is possibly TRBD1 (6 bases). The CDR3 is made up of 15 amino acids. In germline, CDR1 is SGHTA, CDR2 FQGNSA. V was trimmed by 0 bases and J by 4 bases, leaving 10 bases between them. The CDR3 sequence: CASSLAAQGGNTIYF. CDR3 bases: TGTGCCAGCAGCTTAGCGGCGCAGGGGGGAAACACCATATATTTT.

This sequence joins TRBV6-5 and TRBJ1-5; 7 bases line up with TRBD1. V was pared by 4 bases and J by 1 base, with 4 bases of the junction left unmatched. Per germline, CDR1 MNHEY and CDR2 SVGAGI. This CDR3 is 15 amino acids long. CDR3 sequence reads: CASSLGQSSNQPQHF. The CDR3 DNA is TGTGCCAGCAGTTTGGGACAGTCAAGCAATCAGCCCCAGCATTTT.

The chain recombines TRBV4-2 with TRBJ1-1; D is uncertain. Germline assignment: CDR1 LGHNA and CDR2 YNFKEQ. The CDR3 is made up of 14 amino acids. Trimming cost V 3 bases and J 2 bases, with 10 bases left between them. The CDR3 nucleotides read TGTGCCAGCAGCCACACACAGAGAAACACTGAAGCTTTCTTT. This codes for CASSHTQRNTEAFF.

This chain uses TRBV28 with TRBJ1-4; possible D gene TRBD1, 5 bases. Germline V gene sequence: CDR1 MDHEN, CDR2 SYDVKM. The length of the CDR3 is 15 residues. Trimming shortened V by 3 bases and J by 8 bases, and 16 bases separated the two germline ends. CDR3 in amino acids: CASSLGGLTREKLFF. CDR3 bases: TGTGCCAGCAGTTTGGGGGGACTCACTAGGGAAAAACTGTTTTTT.

The DNA of the CDR3 is TGTGCCAGCAGTGGTCTCGGGACTGGAGTCAATGAGCAGTTCTTC. This sequence encodes CASSGLGTGVNEQFF. This sequence joins TRBV28 and TRBJ2-1; D may be TRBD2 (6 bases). Germline CDR1 is MDHEN and CDR2 is SYDVKM. V lost 5 bases and J lost 6, with 17 bases in between. CDR3 length: 15 amino acids.